The T cell receptor (beta chain) described here comes from a study of cytomegalovirus exposure and HLA in healthy donors. Whole-study results and caveats: TCR beta chains numbering more than 150 were designated cytomegalovirus-associated. DRB1 had the most TCR associations and HLA-C the fewest, a later analysis found, with rates varying by HLA locus. Testing in vitro showed a few CMV-associated chains specific for CMV antigens.

This clone was detected only once. What it binds is not known. The CDR3 loop spans 14 amino acids. Trimming left V 5 bases short and J 3 bases short, with 12 bases between. Germline CDR1 is MNHEY and CDR2 is SMNVEV (reference sequence). Use of 60 Vbeta and 13 Jbeta primers characterized the PCR. Clones were read by immunoSEQ multiplex PCR, and TCRdb kept only the in-frame ones, dropping some. The repertoire holds over 200,000 clones, approximately 81% seen once, with roughly 1.3% in the top ten. The sequenced sample was PBMCs. The receptor comes from a human donor in good health. The rearrangement uses TRBV27 and TRBJ2-3; weak D call: TRBD2 (6 bases). CDR3 sequence (DNA): TGTGCCAGCAGTCCGGACGGACTAACAGATACGCAGTATTTT. This translates into CASSPDGLTDTQYF.